These 21 T cell receptor beta chains were sequenced from one sample in a study of human T cells and chemical hapten exposure. As to time point: patch test 3, about 24 weeks after DPC sensitization. Treatment given: therapeutic diphenylcyclopropenone sensitization with weekly scalp DPC. TCRdb used MiXCR to reprocess the RACE reads, holding one entry per CDR3 protein. In the table there are under 200,000 distinct CDR3 sequences, roughly 26% of which are singletons. This specimen consisted of whole blood, obtained in connection with sensitization to the hapten diphenylcyclopropenone (DPC). All receptors come from a woman aged 18-35 years with alopecia areata. Some clones in this sample may be carry-over from other donors' samples.

A few counts support this clonotype. The V and J genes are TRBV29-1 and TRBJ2-1; D call uncertain. The CDR3 length is 14 residues. The germline gives CDR1 SQVTM, CDR2 ANQGSEA. V lost 6 bases and J 9 bases, leaving 21 bases between the germline ends. DNA of the CDR3: TGCAGCGTCTCCGGGCCACGAAGTCTGGGTGAGCAGTTCTTC. This translates into CSVSGPRSLGEQFF.

The CDR3 DNA reads TGTGCCAGCAAGTCGAAAGGACTAGATTTTTACGAGCAGTACTTC. Residues: CASKSKGLDFYEQYF. The genes are TRBV7-2 and TRBJ2-7; 7 bases are a match to TRBD2. V was pared by 7 bases and J by 4 bases, with 13 bases of the junction left unmatched. Germline values: CDR1 SGHTA, CDR2 FQGNSA. The length of the CDR3 is 15 residues.

V usage is TRBV28 and J usage is TRBJ2-2, with D uncertain. CDR1 and CDR2 (germline): MDHEN, SYDVKM. V was trimmed by 6 bases and J by 0 bases, leaving 11 bases between them. The CDR3 sequence is 15 residues long. The CDR3: CASRDRTANTGELFF. The CDR3 coding sequence is TGTGCCAGCAGGGATAGAACCGCGAACACCGGGGAGCTGTTTTTT.

There are a few counts of this clonotype. Here the CDR3 reads CASSRRDRRFSYEQYF. CDR3 in DNA: TGTGCCAGCAGCCGACGGGACAGGAGGTTCTCCTACGAGCAGTACTTC. The rearrangement uses TRBV28 and TRBJ2-7; TRBD1 aligns across 8 bases. The germline V gene has CDR1 MDHEN and CDR2 SYDVKM. The CDR3 is 16 residues long. Germline trimming cut 6 bases from V and 0 bases from J; bases unmatched to any gene: 10.

The genes are TRBV7-2 and TRBJ2-5; D unresolved. The germline V and J ends were trimmed by 5 bases and 0 bases, with 10 bases remaining between them. CDR1 and CDR2 from the germline V gene are SGHTA and FQGNSA. This CDR3 comprises 14 residues. CDR3 DNA sequence: TGTGCCAGCAGCCTTTCGAGATACCAAGAGACCCAGTACTTC. It codes for CASSLSRYQETQYF.

The chain couples TRBV4-1 to TRBJ2-3; 7 nucleotides match TRBD1. The trim removed 4 bases at V and 4 bases at J, leaving 14 bases unmatched. CDR1 is MGHRA, CDR2 YSYEKL, per germline. The CDR3 contains 17 residues. CDR3 residues: CASSLREQGFFADTQYF. The CDR3, as DNA: TGCGCCAGCAGCCTCCGAGAACAGGGGTTTTTTGCAGATACGCAGTATTTT.

The V call is TRBV4-2, the J call TRBJ2-1; D is ambiguous. V lost 2 bases, J lost 4 bases, and 15 bases lay in between. Germline V lookup: CDR1 LGHNA, CDR2 YNFKEQ. CDR3 length: 16 amino acids. This CDR3 is CASSQFLKGGYNEQFF. DNA for the CDR3: TGTGCCAGCAGCCAATTTCTGAAAGGCGGTTACAATGAGCAGTTCTTC.

In this sample, this clonotype turned up a few times. This chain joins TRBV7-6 and TRBJ2-1, with D perhaps assigned TRBD1 or TRBD2 (5 bases each). The CDR3 loop spans 12 amino acids. Trimming cost V 5 bases and J 8 bases, with 10 bases left between them. Germline-derived CDR1 and CDR2 are SGHVS and FNYEAQ. CDR3 DNA sequence: TGTGCCAGCAGCGTATCGGGGCATGAGCAGTTCTTC. Its translation: CASSVSGHEQFF.

The genes are TRBV12-3 or TRBV12-4 and TRBJ2-7; D unresolved. This CDR3 contains 13 residues. Trimming cost V 10 bases and J 2 bases, with 15 bases left between them. CDR3 loop: CATAPGRTYEQYF. DNA for the CDR3: TGTGCCACCGCCCCCGGCAGGACCTACGAGCAGTACTTC.

This clonotype turned up a few times. V gene TRBV7-8 combines with J gene TRBJ2-7; 10 bases are shared with TRBD2. J gave up 3 bases and V 2 bases, and 4 bases lay outside the gene matches. The CDR3 consists of 15 residues. CDR1 and CDR2 from the germline V gene are SGHVS and FQNEAQ. Here the CDR3 DNA reads TGTGCCAGCAGCTTAACTAGCGGGACTCACTACGAGCAGTACTTC. It specifies CASSLTSGTHYEQYF.

This clonotype was seen more than once but under ten times. The chain links TRBV6-5 to TRBJ2-7, with 10 positions matching TRBD2. The CDR3 is made up of 15 amino acids. The germline CDR1 and CDR2 sequences are MNHEY and SVGAGI. Trimming at V came to 2 bases and at J to 4 bases, leaving 5 bases not matched to a gene. The CDR3 region is CASSYTASGSYEQYF. In nucleotides, the CDR3 is TGTGCCAGCAGTTACACGGCTAGCGGGAGTTACGAGCAGTACTTC.

This clonotype was counted a single time. CDR3 loop: CASSQEVSGRAYEQYF. The CDR3 coding sequence is TGTGCCAGCAGCCAAGAGGTTAGCGGGAGGGCCTACGAGCAGTACTTC. The J gene is TRBJ2-7, the V gene TRBV4-2; 11 bases agree with TRBD2. Germline loops: CDR1 LGHNA, CDR2 YNFKEQ. There are 16 residues in the CDR3. The V and J ends lost 0 bases and 2 bases, in that order; junction bases with no gene match: 3.

The sample holds one count of this clonotype. The gene calls are TRBV7-8 and TRBJ1-2, with D perhaps TRBD1 (6 bases). Germline assignment: CDR1 SGHVS and CDR2 FQNEAQ. The CDR3 is made up of 15 amino acids. The V end was cut by 5 bases, the J end by 2 bases, with 15 bases between. This CDR3 reads CASSPRDNSNYGYTF. CDR3 DNA sequence: TGTGCCAGCAGCCCCCGGGACAACTCGAACTATGGCTACACCTTC.

As to this clonotype: Mismatch with germline at one junction end may stem from a read error. V gene TRBV4-1 combines with J gene TRBJ2-7; D may match TRBD1 or TRBD2 (5 bases each). The CDR3 sequence is 14 residues long. Germline V CDR1 and CDR2: MGHRA, YSYEKL. CDR3 DNA: TGCGCCAGCAGCCAAGCGGTCTCCCGGGACCGGATACACTTC. It is translated as CASSQAVSRDRIHF.

The J gene is TRBJ2-7, the V gene TRBV20-1; the D gene is possibly TRBD2 (6 bases). This CDR3 is 12 amino acids long. Trimming shortened V by 5 bases and J by 3 bases, and 11 bases separated the two germline ends. The germline CDR1 and CDR2 sequences are DFQATT and SNEGSKA (reference sequence). CDR3 amino acids: CSARDFYYEQYF. For the CDR3, the DNA is TGCAGTGCTCGGGACTTTTACTACGAGCAGTACTTC.

This clonotype was observed a few times. The chain joins TRBV20-1 to TRBJ1-5; D may be TRBD1 (5 bases). From germline, CDR1 is DFQATT and CDR2 SNEGSKA (reference sequence). This CDR3 contains 16 residues. V lost 7 bases and J lost 1, with 20 bases in between. The CDR3 DNA sequence: TGCAGTGTTCGAGTCTTCAGGGAGAAGAGCAATCAGCCCCAGCATTTT. Translating gives CSVRVFREKSNQPQHF.

The gene calls are TRBV7-2 and TRBJ2-7, with 10 bases lining up with TRBD2. The CDR3 length is 14 residues. Per the germline V gene, CDR1 is SGHTA and CDR2 is FQGNSA. Trimming at V came to 5 bases and at J to 7 bases, leaving 8 bases not matched to a gene. The CDR3 region has the DNA TGTGCCAGCAGCAAGGGACTAGCGCCGCTGGAGCAGTACTTC. The encoded protein is CASSKGLAPLEQYF.

This chain joins TRBV13 and TRBJ2-7; a weak D match, TRBD2 (5 bases). Trimming left V 3 bases short and J 0 bases short, with 9 bases between. In germline, CDR1 is PRHDT, CDR2 FYEKMQ (reference sequence). The CDR3 extends over 14 amino acids. The CDR3, as DNA: TGTGCCAGCAGCTTCCCGGGAAGCTCCTACGAGCAGTACTTC. Translating gives CASSFPGSSYEQYF.

This clonotype was counted at least ten times. The rearrangement joins TRBV9 to TRBJ1-2, with no clear D. The CDR3 covers 13 residues. Germline V lookup: CDR1 SGDLS, CDR2 YYNGEE. V gave up 3 bases and J gave up 4 bases, with 10 bases separating them. The CDR3 DNA reads as TGTGCCAGCAGCGGACAAGGCTTCTATGGCTACACCTTC. Protein sequence: CASSGQGFYGYTF.

The J gene is TRBJ2-7, the V gene TRBV5-5; TRBD1 matches 10 bases. Germline assignment: CDR1 SGHKS and CDR2 YYEKEE (reference sequence). This CDR3 is built from 18 residues. V lost 4 bases and J lost 3; bases outside the gene matches: 16. The CDR3 loop is CASSPDRGHSPAHYEQYF. DNA for the CDR3: TGTGCCAGCAGCCCAGACAGGGGGCACTCCCCAGCCCACTACGAGCAGTACTTC. The full variable domain, rest sourced from reference TRBV5-5 and TRBJ2-7, is DAGVTQSPTHLIKTRGQQVTLRCSPISGHKSVSWYQQVLGQGPQFIFQYYEKEERGRGNFPDRFSARQFPNYSSELNVNALLLGDSALYLCASSPDRGHSPAHYEQYFGPGTRLTVT.

This clonotype was recorded only once. At one end, the junction sequence differs from germline, possibly due to a read error. The rearrangement uses TRBV5-6 and TRBJ2-3; a weak D match, TRBD2 (5 bases). The CDR3 consists of 17 residues. Germline CDR1 reads SGHDT; CDR2 reads YYEEEE. The CDR3 bases are TGTGCCAGCAGCTTGGTCCGGGGAGCGAAGGACCCAGATACGCAGAATTTT. It yields the protein CASSLVRGAKDPDTQNF.